Only one count was recorded for the clone carrying this TCR beta chain. The sample holds other DNA sequences that translate to the same CDR3. Produced via immunoSEQ multiplex PCR; TCRdb's table is partial and in-frame only. The sample consists of 450,000 to 650,000 clones, approximately 80% of them appearing once. This CDR3 comprises 12 residues. CDR1 and CDR2 from the germline V gene are MGHDK and SYGVNS. V lost 1 base and J lost 4, with 4 bases in between. The sample comes from a study of shared T cell receptors in the human thymus. These same records also appear under a second study, on human thymus T cells. That paper states: All donors were healthy Finnish infants who were undergoing corrective surgery to treat congenital heart defects. Resections that were taken during corrective heart surgery supplied the thymus tissue.

This rearrangement joins TRBV25-1 to TRBJ1-2; no clear D. The TCR sequence derives from a boy under two years old with a congenital heart defect. Sequencing was done on a sample of thymocytes. The CDR3 protein is CASSESGYGYTF. The DNA of the CDR3 is TGTGCCAGCAGTGAATCGGGCTATGGCTACACCTTC.